This is a list of T cell receptor beta chains from one sample in a study of shared clonotypes between healthy human individuals. The table came from immunoSEQ multiplex PCR; TCRdb's copy has only in-frame clones and leaves some out. The sample holds about 480,000 clones; 79% are singletons and the top ten take 10% to 15%. The sequencing sample was made of PBMCs. The receptors originated from a woman aged 40 to 50 in good health. Some clones in this sample may be carry-over from other donors' samples. Both conserved end residues are part of each CDR3. A D gene is named only where the DNA matches it firmly. Expanded clones get a size class; other rows say once, few or many, or leave the size out.

>few|TRBJ1-2|TRBD1|TRBV6-1
CASRRDRAYGYTF
TGTGCCAGCAGGAGGGACAGGGCCTATGGCTACACCTTC
>NA|TRBJ2-1|TRBD2|TRBV11-2
CASSYTSGRYNEQFF
TGTGCCAGCAGCTACACTAGCGGCCGATACAATGAGCAGTTCTTC
>NA|TRBJ2-3|NA|TRBV7-9
CASSLELTQYF
TGTGCCAGCAGCTTAGAGCTGACGCAGTATTTT
>NA|TRBJ2-7|NA|TRBV5-1
CASKEGPAYEQYF
TGCGCCAGCAAGGAGGGCCCAGCCTACGAGCAGTACTTC
>NA|TRBJ2-7|NA|TRBV9
CASSVEMSHYEQYF
TGTGCCAGCAGCGTAGAGATGAGTCACTACGAGCAGTACTTC
>NA|TRBJ2-1|NA|TRBV7-8
CASSRVYARSINEQFF
TGTGCCAGCAGCAGGGTATATGCGAGAAGTATCAATGAGCAGTTCTTC
>NA|TRBJ2-1|NA|TRBV28
CASSFRGSSYNEQFF
TGTGCCAGCAGTTTCAGAGGGAGCTCCTACAATGAGCAGTTCTTC
>NA|TRBJ2-7|TRBD1|TRBV15
CATSRDATGGYEQYF
TGTGCCACCAGCAGGGACGCTACAGGGGGGTACGAGCAGTACTTC
>NA|TRBJ2-7|NA|TRBV19
CASSIAGFGEQYF
TGTGCCAGTAGTATAGCGGGATTCGGGGAGCAGTACTTC
>NA|TRBJ1-1|NA|TRBV6-6
CASTGYMNTEAFF
TGTGCCAGCACCGGATATATGAACACTGAAGCTTTCTTT
>many|TRBJ2-5|TRBD1|TRBV29-1
CSGGTAQETQYF
TGCAGCGGGGGGACAGCCCAAGAGACCCAGTACTTC
>NA|TRBJ2-5|TRBD1|TRBV27
CASSWTGQETQYF
TGTGCCAGCAGTTGGACAGGCCAAGAGACCCAGTACTTC
>NA|TRBJ2-2|NA|TRBV4-3
CASSQQGYGELFF
TGCGCCAGCAGCCAACAGGGGTACGGGGAGCTGTTTTTT
>NA|TRBJ2-7|NA|TRBV4-1
CASSHPAELREQYF
TGCGCCAGCAGCCACCCGGCCGAGCTGCGGGAGCAGTACTTC
>NA|TRBJ2-1|TRBD2|TRBV6-6
CASSTGLALNEQFF
TGTGCCAGCAGCACGGGACTAGCGCTAAATGAGCAGTTCTTC
>NA|TRBJ2-3|NA|TRBV19
CASSMQGLRADTQYF
TGTGCCAGTAGTATGCAGGGACTCCGCGCAGATACGCAGTATTTT
>NA|TRBJ2-7|TRBD2|TRBV7-2
CASSLRLAGGYEQYF
TGTGCCAGCAGCTTACGACTAGCGGGAGGCTACGAGCAGTACTTC
>NA|TRBJ1-4|NA|TRBV18
CASSPAGEPEKLFF
TGTGCCAGCTCACCGGCAGGGGAGCCCGAAAAACTGTTTTTT